The clone carrying this T cell receptor (beta chain) is a singleton in its sample. Purification of the CD8+ and CD4+ T cells relied on negative isolation, and TEMRA cells underwent FACS enrichment. V dropped 6 bases and J dropped 8; count of bases not matched to a gene: 11. CDR3 size: 15 residues. Germline CDR1 reads SGHAT; CDR2 reads FQNNGV. This entry comes from a study of CD8 T cells in Susac syndrome. The RNA input was 0.5 to 1 ug, and it was reverse transcribed with random hexamers. TCRdb fed the immunoSEQ multiplex PCR reads into MiXCR, producing one record per CDR3 protein. The sample holds 150,000 or so distinct CDR3 sequences, 85% to 95% seen once.

The clonotype was recovered from a human donor with multiple sclerosis. This chain joins TRBV11-2 and TRBJ1-4, with 8 positions matching TRBD1. The source material was CD8+ T cells from PBMCs. CDR3 protein: CASSRPGQEREKLFF. The CDR3 DNA reads as TGTGCCAGCAGTCGTCCGGGACAGGAAAGGGAAAAACTGTTTTTT.